This T cell receptor beta chain was recorded in a study of T cells in Graves' hyperthyroidism and ophthalmopathy. Notes on this clonotype: What it binds is unknown.

Whole-study results and caveats: Through a model of 13 V-J features, ophthalmopathy was separated from stable hyperthyroidism.

Amplification yielded TCR beta CDR3 regions, with RNA transcripts as the source. HTBI primers were employed in a first-round RT-PCR of the TCR CDR3. TCRdb passed the multiplex PCR reads through MiXCR, listing each CDR3 protein once. The profile covers roughly 740,000 distinct CDR3 sequences, with about 17% appearing a single time and around 8% taken by the ten largest. V was shortened by 11 bases and J by 4 bases, with 13 bases between the two germline ends. Germline assignment: CDR1 SNHLY and CDR2 FYNNEI. This CDR3 has 12 amino acids. This clonotype was obtained from a man between 18 and 35 years old with Graves' hyperthyroidism. The rearrangement uses TRBV2 and TRBJ2-3; no reliable D call. What was sequenced was blood. In DNA form, the CDR3 reads TGTGCCCTCAAGCAGTTTTCAGATACGCAGTATTTT. It translates to CALKQFSDTQYF.